The clone carrying this T cell receptor beta chain was seen more than once but under ten times. What it recognizes is unknown. Individual cDNA molecules received unique molecular identifiers. From the 5' RACE reads, TCRdb called clonotypes with MiXCR, one entry per CDR3 protein. The table lists about 30,000 distinct CDR3 sequences, around 4.2% of them singletons, with more than 8% in the top ten. This sample was taken from a study of early T cells in non-severe SARS-CoV-2 infection. Turning to the study itself: Sequencing of unsorted whole blood was done on bulk RNA, leaving chains unpaired. Whole-study findings and limits: Matching with VDJdb favored anti-spike CD8 responses (missing private and CD4 specificities).

The TCR sequence derives from an adult who was a healthcare worker with PCR-confirmed SARS-CoV-2 infection or an uninfected control (not recorded which). The sequencing input was whole blood.

The CDR3 DNA sequence: TGTGCCGTTAAGACTGGCTTGGGAAATGAGCAGTTCTTC. Amino acid sequence: CAVKTGLGNEQFF. The chain has TRBV10-3 and TRBJ2-1; D is unclear. CDR1 is ENHRY, CDR2 SYGVKD, per germline. The CDR3 totals 13 residues. V lost 11 bases, J lost 7 bases, and 18 bases lay in between.